One and the same sample provided the 20 T cell receptor beta chains below, sequenced in a study of CD8 T cells in ankylosing spondylitis. Study outcomes and limitations: Ankylosing spondylitis blood appeared to carry a characteristic TCR beta motif of several highly homologous variants.

MiXCR, applied by TCRdb to the 5' RACE reads, yields one record per CDR3 protein. The repertoire holds about 540,000 distinct CDR3 sequences, 9.5% to 15% seen once, with 6.8% in the top ten. These receptors lack a known antigen. Sequencing was carried out using blood, either unsorted or a sorted T cell fraction (not recorded which). Source of these receptors: a male donor with ankylosing spondylitis.

In its sample, this clonotype was seen a few times. The chain combines TRBV6-2 or TRBV6-3 with TRBJ2-3; tentatively, D is TRBD1 (5 bases). CDR1 and CDR2 from the germline V gene are MNHEY and SVGEGT. The V end lost 4 bases, the J end lost 5 bases, and 10 bases lay between the germline ends. CDR3 size: 13 residues. The CDR3 bases are TGTGCCAGCAGTTCACAGGCAGGAGATACGCAGTATTTT. It encodes CASSSQAGDTQYF.

This clonotype was recorded many times. This chain connects TRBV7-8 to TRBJ2-2, with 8 positions matching TRBD2. The CDR3 sequence is 16 residues long. V gave up 2 bases and J gave up 1 base; unmatched junction bases: 3. Germline V CDR1 and CDR2: SGHVS, FQNEAQ. The CDR3 protein is CASSLQTSGNTGELFF. The CDR3 nucleotides are TGTGCCAGCAGCTTACAAACTAGCGGGAACACCGGGGAGCTGTTTTTT. The full variable domain, with the rest looked up from reference TRBV7-8 and TRBJ2-2, is GAGVSQSPRYKVAKRGQDVALRCDPISGHVSLFWYQQALGQGPEFLTYFQNEAQLDKSGLPSDRFFAERPEGSVSTLKIQRTQQEDSAVYLCASSLQTSGNTGELFFGEGSRLTVL.

This clonotype was seen a few times. This chain uses TRBV5-1 with TRBJ1-1; 7 bases agree with TRBD1. The CDR3 length is 16 residues. Germline values: CDR1 SGHRS, CDR2 YFSETQ. With 4 bases clipped from V and 4 bases from J, the junction kept 13 bases outside the gene matches. The CDR3 nucleotides read TGCGCCAGCAGCATCCGACAGGGTTTGGTAGGCACTGAAGCTTTCTTT. Protein product: CASSIRQGLVGTEAFF.

The rearrangement links TRBV19 to TRBJ2-2, with TRBD2 matching over 9 bases. In germline, CDR1 is LNHDA, CDR2 SQIVND (reference sequence). V shed 7 bases and J 2 bases; nucleotides not matched to a gene: 5. The CDR3 is 15 amino acids. CDR3 amino acids: CASTTSGVNTGELFF. CDR3 DNA sequence: TGTGCCAGTACGACTAGCGGAGTTAACACCGGGGAGCTGTTTTTT.

V gene TRBV4-2 combines with J gene TRBJ1-2; D ambiguous. Germline CDR1 is LGHNA and CDR2 is YNFKEQ. The CDR3 is 13 residues long. V shed 0 bases and J shed 4 bases, with 6 bases lying between them. CDR3 protein: CASSQDSSYGYTF. In DNA, the CDR3 is TGTGCCAGCAGCCAAGATTCAAGCTATGGCTACACCTTC.

The sample holds a few counts of this clonotype. The chain is built from TRBV5-1 and TRBJ1-1; TRBD1 agrees at 8 bases. Trimming took 3 bases from V and 4 from J; bases not matched to a gene: 5. CDR1 and CDR2 (germline): SGHRS, YFSETQ. The CDR3 totals 14 residues. DNA of the CDR3: TGCGCCAGCAGCTACCAGGGGGCGCCCACTGAAGCTTTCTTT. Its protein is CASSYQGAPTEAFF.

This clonotype turned up a few times. The chain has TRBV27 and TRBJ2-4; D ambiguous. V was clipped by 4 bases and J by 1 base, with 17 bases between them. The CDR3 loop spans 17 amino acids. Germline V gives CDR1 MNHEY, CDR2 SMNVEV (reference sequence). CDR3 sequence reads: CASSSSVRPPAKNIQYF. CDR3 nucleotides: TGTGCCAGCAGTTCATCGGTGCGTCCGCCGGCCAAAAACATTCAGTACTTC.

This clonotype was observed a single time. V is TRBV30 and J is TRBJ2-3, with 8 bases matching TRBD2. Germline V gene sequence: CDR1 GTSNPN, CDR2 SVGIG (reference sequence). Unmatched junction bases numbered 15, after V lost 4 bases and J lost 6 bases. CDR3 length equals 16 residues. The CDR3 loop is CAWKGRAGAVSDTQYF. The CDR3 nucleotides read TGTGCCTGGAAGGGTCGAGCGGGAGCCGTTTCTGATACGCAGTATTTT.

This clonotype was detected many times. This chain joins TRBV9 and TRBJ2-1, with 15 bases aligning to TRBD2. The CDR3 has 16 residues. CDR1 is SGDLS and CDR2 is YYNGEE in the germline V gene. V shed 3 bases, J shed 7 bases, and the junction held 5 bases outside the gene matches. Here the CDR3 reads CASSGGTSGRRNEQFF. The CDR3 DNA reads as TGTGCCAGCAGCGGCGGGACTAGCGGGAGGAGGAATGAGCAGTTCTTC.

This clonotype has at least ten counts. The chain has TRBV12-3 or TRBV12-4 and TRBJ2-7, with 7 bases lining up with TRBD2. After removal of 6 bases from V and 0 bases from J, the junction contained 5 bases not matched to a gene. The CDR3 is made up of 14 amino acids. CDR3 sequence reads: CASRRAGSSYEQYF. The CDR3, as DNA: TGTGCCAGCAGACGAGCGGGGAGCTCCTACGAGCAGTACTTC.

This clonotype was counted between two and nine times. The J gene is TRBJ2-1, the V gene TRBV6-1; D is possibly TRBD1 (6 bases). There are 14 residues in the CDR3. The V gene lost 5 bases and the J gene lost 4 bases, with 12 bases spanning the gap. Per the germline V gene, CDR1 is MNHNS and CDR2 is SASEGT. The CDR3 DNA is TGTGCCAGCAGTCCCAGGGGTCTGTACAATGAGCAGTTCTTC. Translating gives CASSPRGLYNEQFF.

This clonotype has more than one count but fewer than ten. The chain is built from TRBV12-3 or TRBV12-4 and TRBJ1-5; D remains unclear. This CDR3 region has 11 residues. Between the trimmed V and J ends, which lost 8 bases and 9 bases, there was a span of 11 bases. CDR3 in amino acids: CASRAAGPQHF. CDR3 nucleotides: TGTGCCAGCCGAGCCGCGGGGCCCCAGCATTTT.

In this sample, this clonotype turned up many times. The rearrangement links TRBV5-1 to TRBJ2-3; TRBD1 aligns across 7 bases. The CDR3 spans 14 residues. Germline lookup yields CDR1 SGHRS and CDR2 YFSETQ. V lost 7 bases, J lost 1 base, and 6 bases stayed unmatched. CDR3 coding DNA: TGCGCCAGCCATCCTGGACAGGGCACAGATACGCAGTATTTT. Translated: CASHPGQGTDTQYF.

This clonotype was counted between two and nine times. The gene calls are TRBV7-9 and TRBJ2-7; D is possibly TRBD1 or TRBD2 (5 bases each). The V and J ends lost 5 bases and 5 bases respectively, with 16 bases between them. CDR1 is SEHNR, CDR2 FQNEAQ, per germline (reference sequence). The CDR3 is 14 amino acids. CDR3 bases: TGTGCCAGCAGCCATCGGGACGCGCTCCACGAGCAGTACTTC. It yields the protein CASSHRDALHEQYF.

The CDR3 reads CSASSAAIQETQYF. The CDR3 DNA sequence: TGCAGTGCTAGTTCGGCAGCGATCCAAGAGACCCAGTACTTC. V and J are TRBV20-1 and TRBJ2-5; D uncertain. The CDR3 runs 14 residues. Germline V gene data show CDR1 as DFQATT and CDR2 as SNEGSKA (reference sequence). The V and J ends lost 3 bases and 1 base respectively, with 12 bases between them.

This clonotype came up many times. The chain is built from TRBV5-1 and TRBJ2-3; 9 bases align to TRBD2. CDR1 and CDR2 (germline): SGHRS, YFSETQ. V was pared by 2 bases and J by 4 bases, with 5 bases of the junction left unmatched. The CDR3 is 15 residues long. As DNA, the CDR3 is TGCGCCAGCAGCTTTAGCGGGAGTCGAGCAGATACGCAGTATTTT. It codes for CASSFSGSRADTQYF.

This clonotype was seen many times. Here the CDR3 reads CASSLDSKSTGELFF. CDR3 nucleotides: TGCGCCAGCAGCCTTGACTCCAAATCCACCGGGGAGCTGTTTTTT. This chain uses TRBV5-1 with TRBJ2-2, with unresolved D. V lost 4 bases and J 4 bases, leaving 14 bases between the germline ends. The CDR3 spans 15 residues. Germline V gives CDR1 SGHRS, CDR2 YFSETQ.

This clonotype was seen many times. The gene calls are TRBV3-1 and TRBJ1-2, with TRBD1 matching over 7 bases. The CDR3 extends over 14 amino acids. V was pared by 2 bases and J by 6 bases, with 6 bases of the junction left unmatched. The germline gives CDR1 LGHDT, CDR2 YNNKEL (reference sequence). The CDR3 here is CASSQRVQGNGYTF. The CDR3 nucleotides are TGTGCCAGCAGCCAACGAGTACAGGGGAATGGCTACACCTTC.

This clonotype has just a few counts. J is TRBJ2-3 and V is TRBV7-2; TRBD2 matches 7 bases. V gave up 2 bases and J gave up 2 bases; unmatched junction bases: 1. There are 14 residues in the CDR3. Looked up from germline, CDR1 is SGHTA and CDR2 is FQGNSA. The CDR3 DNA is TGTGCCAGCAGCTTACTAGCGGTCACAGATACGCAGTATTTT. Amino acid sequence: CASSLLAVTDTQYF.

This clonotype occurred many times. The rearrangement joins TRBV12-3 or TRBV12-4 to TRBJ1-1; no firm D call. The CDR3 is made up of 13 amino acids. The V end lost 0 bases, the J end lost 8 bases, and 10 bases lay between the germline ends. DNA for the CDR3: TGTGCCAGCAGTTTAGCGCTAAGAGGAGAAGCTTTCTTT. Protein: CASSLALRGEAFF.